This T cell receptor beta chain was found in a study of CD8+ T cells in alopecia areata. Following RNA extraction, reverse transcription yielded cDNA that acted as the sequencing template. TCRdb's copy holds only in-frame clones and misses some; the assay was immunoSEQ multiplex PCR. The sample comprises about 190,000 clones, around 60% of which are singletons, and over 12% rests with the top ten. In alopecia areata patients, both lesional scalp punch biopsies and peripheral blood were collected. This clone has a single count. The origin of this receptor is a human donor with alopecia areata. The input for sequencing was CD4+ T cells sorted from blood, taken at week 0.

As DNA, the CDR3 is TGTGCCTTCGCCCGGGAAGCAGGTCAGCCCCAGCATTTT. This codes for CAFAREAGQPQHF. J is TRBJ1-5 and V is TRBV30; D gene unclear. Trimming pared 7 bases from V and 6 bases from J, leaving 16 bases between. This CDR3 spans 13 amino acids. Per germline, CDR1 GTSNPN and CDR2 SVGIG (reference sequence).